One and the same sample provided the 27 T cell receptor beta chains below, sequenced in a study of T cell responses to AZD1222 COVID-19 vaccine (dated by TCRdb to 2020 to 2022). The time point label for this specimen denotes: about 28 days (+/-7) after the second vaccine dose. Libraries were made using the immunoSEQ multiplex PCR assay. TCRdb limited this immuneACCESS table to in-frame rearrangements with V and J called. A share of clones is missing; checked studies link under half to unresolved V genes, and the rest is unexplained. Counted in this sample were approximately 140,000 clones; roughly nine tenths of them appeared once. The top ten clones comprise roughly 3.8% of the sample. Sequenced here: peripheral blood, sampled 28 days after the second AZD1222 dose. The origin of the receptors is an adult who received the AZD1222 COVID-19 vaccine.

The chain has TRBV5-1 and TRBJ1-3; D uncertain. The length of the CDR3 is 15 residues. V was pared by 7 bases and J by 7 bases, with 21 bases between. CDR1 is SGHRS and CDR2 is YFSETQ in the germline V gene. The CDR3, as DNA: TGCGCCAGCGGGGTTGGAACAGCTCTGGAGAACACCATATATTTT. It is translated as CASGVGTALENTIYF.

A single count supports this clone. This chain joins TRBV25-1 and TRBJ1-1; D unresolved. CDR1 is MGHDK and CDR2 is SYGVNS in the germline V gene. V lost 3 bases and J lost 7, with 18 bases in between. The CDR3 runs to 15 residues. Here the CDR3 reads CASSDRSFSWDEAFF. The CDR3 DNA is TGTGCCAGCAGTGATCGGTCGTTCTCGTGGGATGAAGCTTTCTTT.

The gene calls are TRBV6-6 and TRBJ1-2; D gene uncertain. The CDR3 is 16 amino acids. In germline, CDR1 is MNHNY, CDR2 SVGAGI (reference sequence). V was shortened by 4 bases and J by 9 bases, with 24 bases between the two germline ends. The CDR3 nucleotides are TGTGCCAGCAGTTCATCCGACGCGGCGGTTCGGGGTAGCTACACCTTC. Protein product: CASSSSDAAVRGSYTF.

This chain uses TRBV19 with TRBJ1-2; TRBD1 aligns across 11 bases. The ends lost 5 bases at V and 4 bases at J; junction bases unmatched: 6. The CDR3 consists of 15 residues. CDR1 and CDR2 (germline): LNHDA, SQIVND (reference sequence). This CDR3 is CASSPPGQGGYGYTF. Here the CDR3 DNA reads TGTGCCAGTAGTCCTCCGGGACAGGGGGGCTATGGCTACACCTTC.

J is TRBJ1-5 and V is TRBV29-1; D might be TRBD1 (5 bases). Trimming left V 3 bases short and J 0 bases short, with 6 bases between. The length of the CDR3 is 13 residues. CDR1 is SQVTM, CDR2 ANQGSEA, per germline. The chain's CDR3 is CSVDQGSNQPQHF. Here the CDR3 DNA reads TGCAGCGTTGATCAGGGTAGCAATCAGCCCCAGCATTTT.

The V and J genes are TRBV18 and TRBJ1-6; the D gene is possibly TRBD1 (6 bases). V dropped 6 bases and J dropped 0 bases, with 15 bases sitting between them. CDR1 is KGHSH and CDR2 is LQKENI in the germline V gene. CDR3 length equals 17 residues. The CDR3 DNA reads as TGTGCCAGCTCGGAAAAACAGGGTAGCTCCTATAATTCACCCCTCCACTTT. This encodes CASSEKQGSSYNSPLHF.

J is TRBJ1-2 and V is TRBV7-9, with TRBD1 as a possible D gene (5 bases). Per the germline V gene, CDR1 is SEHNR and CDR2 is FQNEAQ (reference sequence). V shed 1 base and J shed 2 bases, with 14 bases lying between them. This CDR3 has 16 amino acids. The CDR3 nucleotides read TGTGCCAGCAGCTTAGGTGTTGCAGGGTCCAACTATGGCTACACCTTC. Its translation is CASSLGVAGSNYGYTF. Combining the CDR3 with reference TRBV7-9 and TRBJ1-2 gives the whole variable domain DTGVSQNPRHKITKRGQNVTFRCDPISEHNRLYWYRQTLGQGPEFLTYFQNEAQLEKSRLLSDRFSAERPKGSFSTLEIQRTEQGDSAMYLCASSLGVAGSNYGYTFGSGTRLTVV.

This chain joins TRBV12-3 or TRBV12-4 and TRBJ1-1, with D tentatively TRBD1 (5 bases). V was trimmed by 3 bases and J by 1 base, leaving 6 bases between them. The CDR3 is 13 residues long. DNA of the CDR3: TGTGCCAGCAGTTTGGGGGAGAACACTGAAGCTTTCTTT. It yields the protein CASSLGENTEAFF.

V gene TRBV4-3 combines with J gene TRBJ2-1; D may be TRBD1 (5 bases). The CDR3 loop spans 15 amino acids. V lost 2 bases, J lost 2 bases, and 10 bases lay in between. Germline assignment: CDR1 LGHNA and CDR2 YSLEER. CDR3: CASSQQGTAYNEQFF. Written as DNA, the CDR3 is TGCGCCAGCAGCCAACAGGGTACTGCCTACAATGAGCAGTTCTTC.

The CDR3 bases are TGTGCCAGCAGTTTGGACAGGGAAGAGACCCAGTACTTC. Its translation is CASSLDREETQYF. The rearrangement uses TRBV6-5 and TRBJ2-5, with 8 bases fitting TRBD1. CDR1 and CDR2 from the germline V gene are MNHEY and SVGAGI. V lost 4 bases, J lost 3 bases, and 1 base stayed unmatched. The CDR3 totals 13 residues.

This chain's CDR3 is CASSPGYGNEKLFF. CDR3 nucleotide sequence: TGTGCCAGCTCACCTGGTTACGGTAATGAAAAACTGTTTTTT. The genes are TRBV18 and TRBJ1-4; D is uncertain. The CDR3 has 14 residues. The germline V gene encodes CDR1 KGHSH and CDR2 LQKENI. V was pared by 3 bases and J by 4 bases, with 9 bases between.

This rearrangement joins TRBV24-1 to TRBJ2-3; D is perhaps TRBD1 (6 bases). The length of the CDR3 is 16 residues. Deletions cut 4 bases from V and 1 base from J, with 14 bases between. From germline, CDR1 is KGHDR and CDR2 SFDVKD. CDR3 coding DNA: TGTGCCACCAGTGACCCGGCCCAGGGGCGCACAGATACGCAGTATTTT. It specifies CATSDPAQGRTDTQYF.

The J gene is TRBJ2-2, the V gene TRBV7-9, with D tentatively TRBD1 or TRBD2 (6 bases each). V was clipped by 6 bases and J by 5 bases, with 13 bases between them. Per the germline V gene, CDR1 is SEHNR and CDR2 is FQNEAQ (reference sequence). This CDR3 region has 14 residues. The CDR3, as DNA: TGTGCCAGCAGACCGGAGGGGGGAACCGGGGAGCTGTTTTTT. This encodes CASRPEGGTGELFF. Supplemented by reference TRBV7-9 and TRBJ2-2, the full variable domain reads DTGVSQNPRHKITKRGQNVTFRCDPISEHNRLYWYRQTLGQGPEFLTYFQNEAQLEKSRLLSDRFSAERPKGSFSTLEIQRTEQGDSAMYLCASRPEGGTGELFFGEGSRLTVL.

V and J are TRBV19 and TRBJ2-5; 8 bases are shared with TRBD1. Germline loops: CDR1 LNHDA, CDR2 SQIVND (reference sequence). V was pared by 6 bases and J by 5 bases, with 5 bases of the junction left unmatched. The CDR3 covers 13 residues. CDR3 sequence reads: CASSTDRGETQYF. In DNA, the CDR3 is TGTGCCAGTAGCACCGACAGGGGTGAGACCCAGTACTTC.

This clone was seen only once. This CDR3 is also generated by other DNA sequences in the sample. J is TRBJ1-2 and V is TRBV6-5, with D unresolved. The CDR3 contains 14 residues. V was trimmed by 0 bases and J by 2 bases, leaving 7 bases between them. In germline, CDR1 is MNHEY, CDR2 SVGAGI. CDR3 sequence reads: CASSYSSGNYGYTF. In nucleotides, the CDR3 is TGTGCCAGCAGTTACTCCTCGGGGAACTATGGCTACACCTTC.

This sequence joins TRBV5-1 and TRBJ1-2; D gene uncertain. The CDR3 extends over 14 amino acids. Germline values: CDR1 SGHRS, CDR2 YFSETQ. Trimming removed 0 bases from V and 5 bases from J, with 11 bases in between. The CDR3 reads CASSLEGSRYGYTF. CDR3 coding DNA: TGCGCCAGCAGCTTGGAAGGCAGTCGATATGGCTACACCTTC.

The chain is built from TRBV7-9 and TRBJ2-7; D gene uncertain. V lost 7 bases and J 4 bases, leaving 11 bases between the germline ends. Germline CDR1 is SEHNR and CDR2 is FQNEAQ (reference sequence). The CDR3 is 12 residues long. This CDR3 reads CASTATLYEQYF. The CDR3 region has the DNA TGTGCCAGCACCGCGACTCTATACGAGCAGTACTTC.

J is TRBJ2-2 and V is TRBV3-1 (or the pseudogene TRBV3-2); maybe TRBD2 (5 bases). Between the trimmed V and J ends, which lost 1 base and 1 base, there was a span of 7 bases. This CDR3 comprises 15 residues. The germline CDR1 and CDR2 sequences are LGHDT and YNNKEL (reference sequence). The CDR3 DNA is TGTGCCAGCAGCCAAGGGAGGAGGAACACCGGGGAGCTGTTTTTT. Encoded protein: CASSQGRRNTGELFF.

CDR3 in amino acids: CAISAGGNTEAFF. DNA for the CDR3: TGTGCCATCAGTGCGGGCGGGAACACTGAAGCTTTCTTT. The chain joins TRBV10-3 to TRBJ1-1, with D uncertain. From germline, CDR1 is ENHRY and CDR2 SYGVKD. The CDR3 is 13 amino acids. Deletions cut 4 bases from V and 1 base from J, with 7 bases between.

The V call is TRBV5-1, the J call TRBJ2-2; TRBD2 matches 7 bases. V dropped 4 bases and J dropped 7; count of bases not matched to a gene: 19. Per the germline V gene, CDR1 is SGHRS and CDR2 is YFSETQ. This CDR3 has 18 residues. The CDR3 bases are TGCGCCAGCAGCCCCCGTTCTGGCGGCGGCGGGGGAGGCGGGGAGCTGTTTTTT. It specifies CASSPRSGGGGGGGELFF.

The rearrangement links TRBV4-3 to TRBJ1-2; tentative D call: TRBD1 (6 bases). Germline values: CDR1 LGHNA, CDR2 YSLEER. V was trimmed by 0 bases and J by 8 bases, leaving 13 bases between them. The CDR3 consists of 14 residues. The CDR3 region is CASSQDTAGEGYTF. The CDR3 DNA follows: TGCGCCAGCAGCCAAGATACTGCAGGGGAGGGCTACACCTTC.

The gene calls are TRBV24-1 and TRBJ1-5; 9 nucleotides agree with TRBD1. CDR1 is KGHDR and CDR2 is SFDVKD in the germline V gene. The CDR3 spans 15 residues. The V and J ends lost 6 bases and 2 bases, in that order; junction bases with no gene match: 4. This chain's CDR3 is CATSPRDRGNQPQHF. In DNA, the CDR3 is TGTGCCACCAGTCCAAGGGACAGGGGCAATCAGCCCCAGCATTTT.

V and J are TRBV19 and TRBJ2-5; 13 nucleotides align to TRBD2. From germline, CDR1 is LNHDA and CDR2 SQIVND (reference sequence). V gave up 2 bases and J gave up 5 bases; unmatched junction bases: 2. This CDR3 is 15 amino acids long. Written as DNA, the CDR3 is TGTGCCAGTAGTATACCGGGACTAGCGGGGGAGACCCAGTACTTC. Encoded protein: CASSIPGLAGETQYF.

This clone was counted a few times. This chain uses TRBV19 with TRBJ2-3; TRBD1 matches 9 bases. There are 15 residues in the CDR3. With 5 bases clipped from V and 5 bases from J, the junction kept 8 bases outside the gene matches. CDR1 and CDR2 from the germline V gene are LNHDA and SQIVND (reference sequence). The CDR3 DNA reads as TGTGCCAGTAGTTCTGGGGACAGGGTGGTAGATACGCAGTATTTT. It encodes CASSSGDRVVDTQYF.

The chain employs TRBV12-3 or TRBV12-4 and TRBJ2-1, with D possibly TRBD1 on 6 matching bases. V was clipped by 6 bases and J by 9 bases, with 15 bases between them. The CDR3 contains 13 residues. CDR3 residues: CASSPLQGAEQFF. CDR3 sequence (DNA): TGTGCCAGCAGCCCACTACAGGGCGCTGAGCAGTTCTTC.

The rearrangement joins TRBV7-2 to TRBJ2-2; D might be TRBD1 (5 bases). The CDR3 sequence is 14 residues long. V gave up 1 base and J gave up 5 bases, with 8 bases separating them. The germline V gene has CDR1 SGHTA and CDR2 FQGNSA. CDR3 sequence (DNA): TGTGCCAGCAGCTTAGGGGGCTGGACCGGGGAGCTGTTTTTT. Translating it yields CASSLGGWTGELFF.

The chain recombines TRBV24-1 with TRBJ2-1; TRBD1 is a possible D gene (6 bases). Trimming stripped 4 bases from V and 6 bases from J, with 9 bases between. CDR3 length: 13 residues. CDR1 and CDR2 from the germline V gene are KGHDR and SFDVKD. The CDR3 DNA reads TGTGCCACCAGTGAACAGGGTCGCAATGAGCAGTTCTTC. Translation gives CATSEQGRNEQFF.